This TCR beta chain was recorded in a study of control samples from healthy donors and cancer patients. The germline CDR1 and CDR2 sequences are MGHRA and YSYEKL. Trimming took off 1 base at V and 7 bases at J, with 14 bases between the two ends. The CDR3 has 16 residues. Generated by immunoSEQ multiplex PCR, the TCRdb table keeps only in-frame clones and is missing some. This sample has 160,000 or so clones, with roughly 95% found just once. This clonotype was obtained from a woman in her thirties in good health. This chain links TRBV4-1 with TRBJ1-6, with D maybe TRBD1 (6 bases). The sample taken for sequencing was blood. In nucleotides, the CDR3 is TGCGCCAGCAGCCAAGTGGGCGGGGGGCGGAATTCACCCCTCCACTTT. Amino acids: CASSQVGGGRNSPLHF.